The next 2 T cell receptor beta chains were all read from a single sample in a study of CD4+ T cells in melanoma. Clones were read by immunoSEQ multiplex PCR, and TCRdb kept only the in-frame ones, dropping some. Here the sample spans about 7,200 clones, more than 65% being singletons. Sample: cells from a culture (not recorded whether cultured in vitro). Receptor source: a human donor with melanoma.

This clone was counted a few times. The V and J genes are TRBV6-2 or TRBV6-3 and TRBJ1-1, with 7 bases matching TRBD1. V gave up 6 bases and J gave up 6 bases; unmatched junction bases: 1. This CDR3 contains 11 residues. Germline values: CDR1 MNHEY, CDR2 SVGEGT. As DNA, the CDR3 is TGTGCCAGCAGCCAGGGGGCTGAAGCTTTCTTT. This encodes CASSQGAEAFF.

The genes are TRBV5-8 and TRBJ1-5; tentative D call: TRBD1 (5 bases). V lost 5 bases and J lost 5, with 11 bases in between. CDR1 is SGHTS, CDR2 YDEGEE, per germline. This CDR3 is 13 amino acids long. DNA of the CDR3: TGTGCCAGCAGGCTGAGGGGAGATCAGCCCCAGCATTTT. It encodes CASRLRGDQPQHF. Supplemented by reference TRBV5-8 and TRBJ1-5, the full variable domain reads EAGVTQSPTHLIKTRGQQATLRCSPISGHTSVYWYQQALGLGLQFLLWYDEGEERNRGNFPPRFSGRQFPNYSSELNVNALELEDSALYLCASRLRGDQPQHFGDGTRLSIL.